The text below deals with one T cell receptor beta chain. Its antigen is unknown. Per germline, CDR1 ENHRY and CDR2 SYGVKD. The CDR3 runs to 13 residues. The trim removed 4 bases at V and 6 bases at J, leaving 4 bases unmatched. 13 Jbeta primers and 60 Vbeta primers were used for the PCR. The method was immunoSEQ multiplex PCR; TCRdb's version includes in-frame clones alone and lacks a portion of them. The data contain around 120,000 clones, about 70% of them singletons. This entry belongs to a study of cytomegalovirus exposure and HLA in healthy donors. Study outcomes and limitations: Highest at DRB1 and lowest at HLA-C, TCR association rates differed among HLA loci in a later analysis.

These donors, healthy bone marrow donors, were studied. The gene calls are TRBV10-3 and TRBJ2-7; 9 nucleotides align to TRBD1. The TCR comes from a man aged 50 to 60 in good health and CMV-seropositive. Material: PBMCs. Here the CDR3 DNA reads TGTGCCATCAGTGCGGGACAGGGCACCGAGCAGTACTTC. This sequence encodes CAISAGQGTEQYF.